Below, 22 T cell receptor beta chains from the same sample are listed, as sequenced in a study of control samples from healthy donors and cancer patients. TCRdb's table, derived via immunoSEQ multiplex PCR, lists solely in-frame clones and lacks some. The table includes around 140,000 clones, approximately 94% detected once. Sample: blood. These receptors came from a middle-aged man in good health.

The chain is built from TRBV20-1 and TRBJ2-4; 8 bases fit TRBD1. CDR3 size: 15 residues. From germline, CDR1 is DFQATT and CDR2 SNEGSKA (reference sequence). Losses at the gene ends were 3 bases for V and 7 bases for J; bases not matched to a gene: 11. The CDR3 reads CSASRDRGGRNIQYF. The CDR3 coding sequence is TGCAGTGCTAGTCGAGACAGGGGAGGTCGGAACATTCAGTACTTC.

This chain uses TRBV5-5 with TRBJ2-7, with TRBD2 identical over 7 bases. The CDR3 has 15 amino acids. J lost 3 bases, V lost 0 bases, and 6 bases had no gene match. CDR1 is SGHKS and CDR2 is YYEKEE in the germline V gene (reference sequence). The CDR3 is CASSLGRTGGYEQYF. DNA of the CDR3: TGTGCCAGCAGCTTGGGTCGGACGGGAGGCTACGAGCAGTACTTC.

The CDR3 coding sequence is TGTGCCAGCAGCTTAGAGGGCCGGTACACCGGGGAGCTGTTTTTT. This encodes CASSLEGRYTGELFF. The genes are TRBV11-1 and TRBJ2-2; D is unclear. This CDR3 has 15 amino acids. The germline gives CDR1 SGHAT, CDR2 FQDESV (reference sequence). V was shortened by 1 base and J by 3 bases, with 9 bases between the two germline ends.

The rearrangement uses TRBV4-1 and TRBJ2-5; D is unclear. V lost 0 bases and J lost 7, with 3 bases in between. Germline V gives CDR1 MGHRA, CDR2 YSYEKL. This CDR3 comprises 11 residues. The CDR3 sequence is CASSQEGTQYF. The CDR3 nucleotides read TGCGCCAGCAGCCAAGAGGGGACCCAGTACTTC.

The rearrangement joins TRBV9 to TRBJ2-6, with no clear D. V lost 0 bases and J 0 bases, leaving 4 bases between the germline ends. The CDR3 extends over 15 amino acids. Germline CDR1 and CDR2: SGDLS and YYNGEE. CDR3 sequence (DNA): TGTGCCAGCAGCGTAGTTAACTCTGGGGCCAACGTCCTGACTTTC. It encodes CASSVVNSGANVLTF. Together with reference TRBV9 and TRBJ2-6, the CDR3 gives the full variable domain: DSGVTQTPKHLITATGQRVTLRCSPRSGDLSVYWYQQSLDQGLQFLIQYYNGEERAKGNILERFSAQQFPDLHSELNLSSLELGDSALYFCASSVVNSGANVLTFGAGSRLTVL.

The chain combines TRBV6-5 with TRBJ1-1; D is unclear. Germline CDR1 reads MNHEY; CDR2 reads SVGAGI. The CDR3 spans 13 residues. The V end was cut by 4 bases, the J end by 4 bases, with 10 bases between. CDR3 amino acids: CASSFRTATEAFF. The CDR3 DNA reads as TGTGCCAGCAGTTTCCGTACAGCCACTGAAGCTTTCTTT.

The count of this clone is one. The chain has TRBV27 and TRBJ1-2; the D is unclear. The length of the CDR3 is 14 residues. V lost 4 bases and J lost 7, with 16 bases in between. CDR1 is MNHEY, CDR2 SMNVEV, per germline (reference sequence). The CDR3 is CASSSGTGPSGYTF. In DNA, the CDR3 is TGTGCCAGCAGTTCCGGAACTGGCCCAAGTGGCTACACCTTC.

This CDR3 reads CASSRIRDEQYF. The CDR3 DNA sequence: TGTGCCAGCTCACGAATCAGGGACGAGCAGTACTTC. This chain joins TRBV18 and TRBJ2-7, with D possibly TRBD1 on 5 matching bases. Trimming shortened V by 4 bases and J by 5 bases, and 9 bases separated the two germline ends. The CDR3 is made up of 12 amino acids. In germline, CDR1 is KGHSH, CDR2 LQKENI.

V and J are TRBV28 and TRBJ1-1; D is uncertain. The germline V and J ends were trimmed by 5 bases and 5 bases, with 9 bases remaining between them. Germline assignment: CDR1 MDHEN and CDR2 SYDVKM. CDR3 length: 12 residues. Here the CDR3 reads CASSTAGTEAFF. The CDR3 DNA is TGTGCCAGCAGTACCGCGGGTACTGAAGCTTTCTTT.

The chain recombines TRBV9 with TRBJ2-2; D gene ambiguous. The CDR3 consists of 17 residues. Per germline, CDR1 SGDLS and CDR2 YYNGEE. The V end lost 0 bases, the J end lost 1 base, and 13 bases lay between the germline ends. The CDR3 loop is CASSVEALGMNTGELFF. The CDR3 DNA is TGTGCCAGCAGCGTAGAAGCTTTGGGGATGAACACCGGGGAGCTGTTTTTT. The variable domain in full, completed from reference TRBV9 and TRBJ2-2, reads DSGVTQTPKHLITATGQRVTLRCSPRSGDLSVYWYQQSLDQGLQFLIQYYNGEERAKGNILERFSAQQFPDLHSELNLSSLELGDSALYFCASSVEALGMNTGELFFGEGSRLTVL.

The chain recombines TRBV5-6 with TRBJ2-3; 7 bases fit TRBD1. The trim removed 4 bases at V and 5 bases at J, leaving 16 bases unmatched. The CDR3 is 17 residues long. From germline, CDR1 is SGHDT and CDR2 YYEEEE. CDR3 sequence reads: CASSAVPGQHSEDTQYF. The CDR3 bases are TGTGCCAGCAGCGCCGTCCCGGGACAGCATTCCGAAGATACGCAGTATTTT.

V gene TRBV6-4 combines with J gene TRBJ2-2; 8 nucleotides align to TRBD1. The V gene end was trimmed by 7 bases and the J gene end by 7 bases; junction bases not matched to a gene: 17. The V gene's germline CDR1 is MRHNA and CDR2 SNTAGT. The CDR3 has 17 amino acids. This chain's CDR3 is CASTVHHRTGNIGELFF. CDR3 DNA sequence: TGTGCCAGCACCGTACACCACCGGACAGGGAATATCGGGGAGCTGTTTTTT.

The chain links TRBV30 to TRBJ2-3; tentatively, D is TRBD1 or TRBD2 (5 bases each). There are 15 residues in the CDR3. The V end was cut by 0 bases, the J end by 2 bases, with 12 bases between. Germline CDR1 is GTSNPN and CDR2 is SVGIG (reference sequence). DNA of the CDR3: TGTGCCTGGAGTGTATCGGGACGGAACACAGATACGCAGTATTTT. Protein product: CAWSVSGRNTDTQYF.

This clone is classed as medium-sized. This chain joins TRBV27 and TRBJ2-7, with TRBD2 matching over 12 bases. V shed 2 bases, J shed 4 bases, and the junction held 3 bases outside the gene matches. CDR1 is MNHEY, CDR2 SMNVEV, per germline (reference sequence). This CDR3 comprises 15 residues. CDR3 sequence: CASSLGTSGLYEQYF. The CDR3 nucleotides read TGTGCCAGCAGTTTAGGGACTAGCGGGCTATACGAGCAGTACTTC.

V is TRBV19 and J is TRBJ2-1; 7 nucleotides agree with TRBD2. Germline values: CDR1 LNHDA, CDR2 SQIVND (reference sequence). V gave up 6 bases and J gave up 9 bases; unmatched junction bases: 14. The CDR3 contains 15 residues. The CDR3 region has the DNA TGTGCCAGTAGCCCATCCGGACTCGGCGGGAGTGAGCAGTTCTTC. Protein: CASSPSGLGGSEQFF.

The chain recombines TRBV6-5 with TRBJ1-6; D is possibly TRBD1 (5 bases). Germline V CDR1 and CDR2: MNHEY, SVGAGI. The CDR3 loop spans 13 amino acids. V lost 2 bases, J lost 9 bases, and 8 bases lay in between. CDR3 loop: CASSYGGISPLHF. The CDR3 DNA sequence: TGTGCCAGCAGTTACGGGGGGATTTCACCCCTCCACTTT.

J is TRBJ1-1 and V is TRBV28; no definite D call. V was trimmed by 4 bases and J by 1 base, leaving 4 bases between them. The CDR3 runs to 12 residues. Germline loops: CDR1 MDHEN, CDR2 SYDVKM. CDR3 region: CASSSPNTEAFF. The CDR3 nucleotides are TGTGCCAGCAGTTCGCCGAACACTGAAGCTTTCTTT.

This clone was counted once. This chain uses TRBV19 with TRBJ1-5; D gene ambiguous. Trimming took 3 bases from V and 4 from J, leaving 7 bases between them. Germline V gene lookup returns CDR1 LNHDA and CDR2 SQIVND (reference sequence). This CDR3 contains 13 residues. The CDR3 region is CASSIEGNQPQHF. For the CDR3, the DNA is TGTGCCAGTAGTATCGAGGGTAATCAGCCCCAGCATTTT.

The CDR3 DNA sequence: TGCGCCAGCAGCCCCCCCAGCGGGGGGAACAATGAGCAGTTCTTC. It translates to CASSPPSGGNNEQFF. The J gene is TRBJ2-1, the V gene TRBV4-1; 9 nucleotides agree with TRBD2. After removal of 4 bases from V and 5 bases from J, the junction contained 6 bases not matched to a gene. Germline V gene sequence: CDR1 MGHRA, CDR2 YSYEKL. The CDR3 covers 15 residues.

The V gene is TRBV20-1, the J gene TRBJ1-3; no clear D gene. Per germline, CDR1 DFQATT and CDR2 SNEGSKA (reference sequence). Trimming pared 3 bases from V and 0 bases from J, leaving 6 bases between. This CDR3 spans 13 amino acids. CDR3 sequence: CSASRDSGNTIYF. As DNA, the CDR3 is TGCAGTGCTAGTCGGGACTCTGGAAACACCATATATTTT.

The chain has TRBV5-6 and TRBJ1-5, with TRBD1 matching over 8 bases. Germline V gene lookup returns CDR1 SGHDT and CDR2 YYEEEE. Trimming at V came to 5 bases and at J to 3 bases, leaving 4 bases not matched to a gene. The CDR3 length is 14 residues. CDR3 protein: CASRRQGSNQPQHF. CDR3 nucleotides: TGTGCCAGCAGGCGACAGGGGTCCAATCAGCCCCAGCATTTT.

As concerns this clone: A junction end diverges from the germline sequence, so it may reflect a read error. The rearrangement links TRBV2 to TRBJ2-1; 7 bases map to TRBD2. Germline V gives CDR1 SNHLY, CDR2 FYNNEI. This CDR3 comprises 15 residues. This CDR3 is CAAGEGTVSYNEQFF. CDR3 in DNA: TGCGCCGCGGGAGAAGGGACGGTGTCCTACAATGAGCAGTTCTTC.